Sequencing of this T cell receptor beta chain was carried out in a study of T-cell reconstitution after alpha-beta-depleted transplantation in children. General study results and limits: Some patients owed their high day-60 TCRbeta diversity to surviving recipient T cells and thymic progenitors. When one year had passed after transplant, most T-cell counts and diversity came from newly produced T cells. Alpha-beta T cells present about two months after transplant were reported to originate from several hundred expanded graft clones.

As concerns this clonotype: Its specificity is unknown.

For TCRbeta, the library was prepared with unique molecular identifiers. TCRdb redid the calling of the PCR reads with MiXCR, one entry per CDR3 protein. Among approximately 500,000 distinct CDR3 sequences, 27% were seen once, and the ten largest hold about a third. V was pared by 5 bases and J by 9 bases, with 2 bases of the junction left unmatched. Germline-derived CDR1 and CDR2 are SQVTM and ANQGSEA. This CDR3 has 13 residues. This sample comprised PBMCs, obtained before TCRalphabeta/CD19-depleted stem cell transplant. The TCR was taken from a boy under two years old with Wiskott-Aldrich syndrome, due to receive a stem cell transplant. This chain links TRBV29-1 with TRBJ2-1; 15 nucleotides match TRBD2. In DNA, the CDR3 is TGCAGCGTTACGGGACTAGCGGGGGGTGAGCAGTTCTTC. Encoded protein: CSVTGLAGGEQFF.